The 25 T cell receptor beta chains presented below share a single source sample, sequenced in a study of blood T cell repertoires in COVID-19. Assay used: immunoSEQ multiplex PCR; TCRdb lists only in-frame clones, some missing. The repertoire holds 300,000 to 450,000 clones, with roughly 85% as singletons. Sequencing input: peripheral blood. These receptors came from a woman younger than 35 with acute or convalescent COVID-19.

V usage is TRBV5-4 and J usage is TRBJ2-7; no clear D gene. This CDR3 has 15 residues. Germline assignment: CDR1 SGHNT and CDR2 YYREEE (reference sequence). Trimming shortened V by 5 bases and J by 2 bases, and 17 bases separated the two germline ends. The CDR3, as DNA: TGTGCCAGCAGTAGACCCTCCGAGGTTCCCTACGAGCAGTACTTC. This encodes CASSRPSEVPYEQYF.

This chain uses TRBV7-2 with TRBJ1-4; a possible D gene is TRBD1 (5 bases). The V and J ends lost 1 base and 0 bases respectively, with 15 bases between them. Germline V lookup: CDR1 SGHTA, CDR2 FQGNSA. There are 18 residues in the CDR3. The CDR3 DNA sequence: TGTGCCAGCAGCTTAGTGGGGGGAGCCTATGCAACTAATGAAAAACTGTTTTTT. Translating gives CASSLVGGAYATNEKLFF.

V usage is TRBV5-1 and J usage is TRBJ2-3; the match to TRBD2 covers 10 bases. V was pared by 5 bases and J by 1 base, with 4 bases of the junction left unmatched. The CDR3 is 15 amino acids. The germline CDR1 and CDR2 sequences are SGHRS and YFSETQ. The DNA for the CDR3 is TGCGCCAGCAGTTTAGCGGGGGGCCGCACAGATACGCAGTATTTT. Its protein is CASSLAGGRTDTQYF.

The chain carries TRBV28 and TRBJ1-1, with TRBD1 as a possible D gene (6 bases). V lost 6 bases, J lost 2 bases, and 13 bases lay in between. The CDR3 covers 14 residues. Germline assignment: CDR1 MDHEN and CDR2 SYDVKM. The CDR3 sequence is CASRGTRRNTEAFF. DNA of the CDR3: TGTGCCAGCAGGGGGACACGTAGAAACACTGAAGCTTTCTTT.

About this clone itself: Other DNA variants within this sample encode the same CDR3. The CDR3 spells CASSPKRDTQYF. The CDR3, as DNA: TGTGCCAGCAGCCCTAAACGGGATACGCAGTATTTT. The chain carries TRBV7-9 and TRBJ2-3; unclear D gene. Looked up from germline, CDR1 is SEHNR and CDR2 is FQNEAQ (reference sequence). The CDR3 sequence is 12 residues long. Trimming left V 5 bases short and J 6 bases short, with 9 bases between.

V usage is TRBV12-2 and J usage is TRBJ2-1; the table's TRBD1 call for D was not verified on the DNA. TRBV12-2 is flagged as a pseudogene. The CDR3 has 17 amino acids. CDR3 DNA sequence: TGTGCAAGTCGCTTAGCCTGGGCCAACCCGAACCCCAGAGAGCAGTTCTTC. Translation gives CASRLAWANPNPREQFF.

For this clone: Other DNA sequences in this sample translate to the same CDR3. The rearrangement joins TRBV7-6 to TRBJ1-4; D uncertain. The V end was cut by 1 base, the J end by 4 bases, with 10 bases between. The CDR3 totals 15 residues. From germline, CDR1 is SGHVS and CDR2 FNYEAQ. CDR3 region: CASSLEPGFNEKLFF. The CDR3 DNA reads as TGTGCCAGCAGCTTAGAGCCGGGATTTAATGAAAAACTGTTTTTT. The entire variable domain, with the rest obtained from reference TRBV7-6 and TRBJ1-4, is as follows: GAGVSQSPRYKVTKRGQDVALRCDPISGHVSLYWYRQALGQGPEFLTYFNYEAQQDKSGLPNDRFSAERPEGSISTLTIQRTEQRDSAMYRCASSLEPGFNEKLFFGSGTQLSVL.

J is TRBJ1-5 and V is TRBV5-6, with D possibly matching TRBD1 (6 bases). Germline values: CDR1 SGHDT, CDR2 YYEEEE. The CDR3 consists of 14 residues. The V end lost 3 bases, the J end lost 4 bases, and 11 bases lay between the germline ends. The CDR3 region is CASSSPRGNQPQHF. The DNA of the CDR3 is TGTGCCAGCAGCTCTCCCAGGGGAAATCAGCCCCAGCATTTT.

V and J are TRBV2 and TRBJ1-5; D gene unclear. The germline V gene encodes CDR1 SNHLY and CDR2 FYNNEI. This CDR3 has 12 amino acids. V lost 8 bases and J lost 6, with 11 bases in between. CDR3 DNA sequence: TGTGCCAGCGCACGGTCGTCTCAGCCCCAGCATTTT. Amino acids: CASARSSQPQHF.

The J gene is TRBJ2-3, the V gene TRBV7-9; D gene uncertain. Looked up from germline, CDR1 is SEHNR and CDR2 is FQNEAQ (reference sequence). The CDR3 consists of 10 residues. Deletions cut 5 bases from V and 10 bases from J, with 7 bases between. This CDR3 reads CASSLPPQYF. Here the CDR3 DNA reads TGTGCCAGCAGCCTTCCCCCGCAGTATTTT. Variable domain in full (rest from reference TRBV7-9 and TRBJ2-3): DTGVSQNPRHKITKRGQNVTFRCDPISEHNRLYWYRQTLGQGPEFLTYFQNEAQLEKSRLLSDRFSAERPKGSFSTLEIQRTEQGDSAMYLCASSLPPQYFGPGTRLTVL.

This clone was recorded only once. This rearrangement joins TRBV13 to TRBJ2-2; 9 nucleotides line up with TRBD1. Trimming cost V 4 bases and J 4 bases; bases outside gene matches: 10. The CDR3 consists of 17 residues. Germline V gene sequence: CDR1 PRHDT, CDR2 FYEKMQ (reference sequence). Here the CDR3 DNA reads TGTGCCAGCAGCTACGACACAGGGGGCGCGGTCACCGGGGAGCTGTTTTTT. Its protein product is CASSYDTGGAVTGELFF.

The V and J genes are TRBV18 and TRBJ2-1; D might be TRBD2 (6 bases). The CDR3 has 13 residues. Germline loops: CDR1 KGHSH, CDR2 LQKENI. V was shortened by 6 bases and J by 3 bases, with 9 bases between the two germline ends. The CDR3 protein is CASSSTSYNEQFF. As DNA, the CDR3 is TGTGCCAGCTCCTCGACTAGCTACAATGAGCAGTTCTTC. Filled out from reference TRBV18 and TRBJ2-1, the complete variable domain reads NAGVMQNPRHLVRRRGQEARLRCSPMKGHSHVYWYRQLPEEGLKFMVYLQKENIIDESGMPKERFSAEFPKEGPSILRIQQVVRGDSAAYFCASSSTSYNEQFFGPGTRLTVL.

This sequence joins TRBV3-1 (or the pseudogene TRBV3-2) and TRBJ1-5, with D perhaps TRBD1 (6 bases). Germline V gene sequence: CDR1 LGHDT, CDR2 YNNKEL (reference sequence). Between the trimmed V and J ends, which lost 3 bases and 9 bases, there was a span of 12 bases. The CDR3 sequence is 13 residues long. The CDR3 reads CASSQGGALPQHF. The CDR3 DNA reads as TGTGCCAGCAGCCAGGGGGGGGCTCTGCCCCAGCATTTT.

The genes are TRBV10-3 and TRBJ2-2; tentatively, D is TRBD1 (6 bases). The CDR3 is 14 amino acids. The V end lost 4 bases, the J end lost 7 bases, and 13 bases lay between the germline ends. Germline V gene lookup returns CDR1 ENHRY and CDR2 SYGVKD. CDR3 amino acids: CAISAETGGGELFF. The DNA for the CDR3 is TGTGCCATCAGTGCTGAGACAGGAGGCGGGGAGCTGTTTTTT.

The chain joins TRBV28 to TRBJ2-4; the match to TRBD1 covers 7 bases. Germline V gene lookup returns CDR1 MDHEN and CDR2 SYDVKM. This CDR3 has 15 residues. V lost 0 bases to trimming and J lost 5 bases; unmatched junction nucleotides: 4. The CDR3: CASSLWRTGENIQYF. CDR3 nucleotides: TGTGCCAGCAGTTTATGGCGGACAGGCGAAAACATTCAGTACTTC.

The sample holds one count of this clone. The chain is built from TRBV7-3 and TRBJ1-1; D gene ambiguous. CDR3 length: 15 amino acids. Germline V gene data show CDR1 as SGHTA and CDR2 as FQGTGA. The germline V and J ends were trimmed by 0 bases and 1 base, with 9 bases remaining between them. CDR3 bases: TGTGCCAGCAGCTTAACCCCCTTATCGAACACTGAAGCTTTCTTT. It codes for CASSLTPLSNTEAFF. Drawing the rest from reference TRBV7-3 and TRBJ1-1, the complete variable domain is GAGVSQTPSNKVTEKGKYVELRCDPISGHTALYWYRQSLGQGPEFLIYFQGTGAADDSGLPNDRFFAVRPEGSVSTLKIQRTERGDSAVYLCASSLTPLSNTEAFFGQGTRLTVV.

The count of this clone is one. V is TRBV7-9 and J is TRBJ2-1, with D maybe TRBD2 (6 bases). Germline V CDR1 and CDR2: SEHNR, FQNEAQ (reference sequence). V lost 1 base and J lost 9, with 7 bases in between. The CDR3 spans 12 residues. The CDR3 spells CASSLGGGEQFF. CDR3 DNA: TGTGCCAGCAGCTTAGGGGGAGGTGAGCAGTTCTTC. The variable domain in full, completed from reference TRBV7-9 and TRBJ2-1, reads DTGVSQNPRHKITKRGQNVTFRCDPISEHNRLYWYRQTLGQGPEFLTYFQNEAQLEKSRLLSDRFSAERPKGSFSTLEIQRTEQGDSAMYLCASSLGGGEQFFGPGTRLTVL.

The chain combines TRBV10-3 with TRBJ1-6; 9 positions match TRBD1. Germline V gene lookup returns CDR1 ENHRY and CDR2 SYGVKD. With V trimmed by 7 bases and J by 10 bases, 8 bases remained unmatched. The CDR3 spans 14 residues. The DNA for the CDR3 is TGTGCCATCATCCCGGGACAGGGCGGATCACCCCTCCACTTT. The encoded protein is CAIIPGQGGSPLHF.

J is TRBJ2-3 and V is TRBV30; 9 positions agree with TRBD2. The CDR3 has 14 residues. V lost 8 bases and J lost 2; bases outside the gene matches: 8. The germline CDR1 and CDR2 sequences are GTSNPN and SVGIG (reference sequence). DNA of the CDR3: TGTGCCGAGAACCTAGCGGGGAACACAGATACGCAGTATTTT. This translates into CAENLAGNTDTQYF.

The genes are TRBV14 and TRBJ2-1; no clear D gene. The CDR3 extends over 15 amino acids. The V and J ends lost 1 base and 2 bases respectively, with 9 bases between them. Germline CDR1 is SGHDN and CDR2 is FVKESK. CDR3 nucleotide sequence: TGTGCCAGCAGCCAAGGGTACACGACCTACAATGAGCAGTTCTTC. Protein: CASSQGYTTYNEQFF. Variable domain in full (rest from reference TRBV14 and TRBJ2-1): EAGVTQFPSHSVIEKGQTVTLRCDPISGHDNLYWYRRVMGKEIKFLLHFVKESKQDESGMPNNRFLAERTGGTYSTLKVQPAELEDSGVYFCASSQGYTTYNEQFFGPGTRLTVL.

In this sample, this clone turned up once. The chain carries TRBV4-1 and TRBJ2-3, with 8 bases that match TRBD2. The germline V gene has CDR1 MGHRA and CDR2 YSYEKL. V was clipped by 1 base and J by 4 bases; unmatched bases: 7. This CDR3 has 16 residues. This CDR3 reads CASSQALLAAADTQYF. The CDR3 DNA reads as TGCGCCAGCAGCCAAGCTTTACTAGCGGCGGCAGATACGCAGTATTTT.

The chain employs TRBV11-2 and TRBJ1-1; D not certain. This CDR3 region has 13 residues. Germline V gene sequence: CDR1 SGHAT, CDR2 FQNNGV. The ends were cut back, 6 bases at V and 0 bases at J, with 8 bases in the middle. CDR3 sequence reads: CASRISLNTEAFF. In DNA, the CDR3 is TGTGCCAGCAGAATCAGTTTGAACACTGAAGCTTTCTTT.

The chain has TRBV19 and TRBJ2-7; D perhaps matches TRBD1 (5 bases). The V gene's germline CDR1 is LNHDA and CDR2 SQIVND (reference sequence). V was shortened by 10 bases and J by 3 bases, with 13 bases between the two germline ends. The CDR3 has 12 amino acids. CDR3 DNA sequence: TGTGCCACCCGGACACCGAACTACGAGCAGTACTTC. Protein product: CATRTPNYEQYF.

The J gene is TRBJ2-1, the V gene TRBV2, with D hard to call. In germline, CDR1 is SNHLY, CDR2 FYNNEI. The germline V and J ends were trimmed by 4 bases and 0 bases, with 10 bases remaining between them. This CDR3 contains 15 residues. This CDR3 reads CASSAEKSSYNEQFF. In nucleotides, the CDR3 is TGTGCCAGCAGTGCCGAAAAGAGCTCCTACAATGAGCAGTTCTTC.

The chain joins TRBV3-1 (or the pseudogene TRBV3-2) to TRBJ2-1, with TRBD2 as a possible D gene (6 bases). Per germline, CDR1 LGHDT and CDR2 YNNKEL (reference sequence). The ends were cut back, 4 bases at V and 9 bases at J, with 13 bases in the middle. The CDR3 loop spans 13 amino acids. CDR3 DNA: TGTGCCAGCAGCCGCCGACTAGTAACTGAGCAGTTCTTC. This translates into CASSRRLVTEQFF.